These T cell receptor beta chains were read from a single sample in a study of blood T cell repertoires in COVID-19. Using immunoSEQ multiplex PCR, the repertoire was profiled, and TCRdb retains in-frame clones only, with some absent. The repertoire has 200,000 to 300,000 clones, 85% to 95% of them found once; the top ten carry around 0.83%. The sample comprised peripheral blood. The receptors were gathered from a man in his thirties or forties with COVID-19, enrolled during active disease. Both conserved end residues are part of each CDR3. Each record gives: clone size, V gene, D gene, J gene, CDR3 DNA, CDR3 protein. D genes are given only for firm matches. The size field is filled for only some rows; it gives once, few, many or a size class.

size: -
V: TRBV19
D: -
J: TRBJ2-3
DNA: TGTGCCAGTAGCGTCACAGATACGCAGTATTTT
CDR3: CASSVTDTQYF

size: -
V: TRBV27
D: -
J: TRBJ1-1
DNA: TGTGCCAGCAGTTTATCGAGGAACACTGAAGCTTTCTTT
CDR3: CASSLSRNTEAFF

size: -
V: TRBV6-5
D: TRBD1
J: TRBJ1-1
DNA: TGTGCCAGCCAGGAGGACAGGCCGGAAGCTTTCTTT
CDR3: CASQEDRPEAFF

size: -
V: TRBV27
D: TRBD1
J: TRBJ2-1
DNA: TGTGCCAGTGCCCGGGACAGCTACAATGAGCAGTTCTTC
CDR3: CASARDSYNEQFF

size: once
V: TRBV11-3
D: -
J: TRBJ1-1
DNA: TGTGCCAGCAGCTCGATTCGCGGCACTGAAGCTTTCTTT
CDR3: CASSSIRGTEAFF

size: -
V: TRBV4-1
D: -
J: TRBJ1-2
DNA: TGCGCCAGCAGCGACGGAGACAACTATGGCTACACCTTC
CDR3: CASSDGDNYGYTF

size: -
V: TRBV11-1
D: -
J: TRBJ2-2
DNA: TGTGCCAGCAGCTCATACAGGGGAGGTAACACCGGGGAGCTGTTTTTT
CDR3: CASSSYRGGNTGELFF

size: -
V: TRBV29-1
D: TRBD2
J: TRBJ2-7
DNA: TGCAGCGTTGCTCTACTAGCGGGGGGATCATCCGAGCAGTACTTC
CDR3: CSVALLAGGSSEQYF

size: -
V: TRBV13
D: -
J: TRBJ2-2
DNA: TGTGCCAGCAGCCGTTTCCAAGGGGGATCGAACACCGGGGAGCTGTTTTTT
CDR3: CASSRFQGGSNTGELFF

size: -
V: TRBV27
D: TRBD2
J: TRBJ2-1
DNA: TGTGCCAGCAGTGGACTAGACGCCTCTAATGAGCAGTTCTTC
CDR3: CASSGLDASNEQFF

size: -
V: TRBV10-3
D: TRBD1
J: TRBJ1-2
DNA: TGTGCCATCAGTGCCGACAGGGAATATGGCTACACCTTC
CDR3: CAISADREYGYTF

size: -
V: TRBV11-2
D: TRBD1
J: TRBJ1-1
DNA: TGTGCCAGCAGCTCCGGGGGACAGAGGAACACTGAAGCTTTCTTT
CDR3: CASSSGGQRNTEAFF

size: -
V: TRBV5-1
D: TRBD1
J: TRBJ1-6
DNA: TGCGCCAGCAGCTTGGTAGCAGGGGGCAGTAGGGCCAATTCACCCCTCCACTTT
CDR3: CASSLVAGGSRANSPLHF

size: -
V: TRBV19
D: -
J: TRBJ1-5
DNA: TGTGCCAGTAGTATCCCCCAGGCCTATAGCAATCAGCCCCAGCATTTT
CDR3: CASSIPQAYSNQPQHF

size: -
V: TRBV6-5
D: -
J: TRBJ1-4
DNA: TGTGCCAGCACAGGGGACGCGACTAATGAAAAACTGTTTTTT
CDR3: CASTGDATNEKLFF

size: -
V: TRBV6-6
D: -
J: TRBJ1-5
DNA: TGTGCCAGCAGTAAGGGGTACAGGGATGGAAATCAGCCCCAGCATTTT
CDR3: CASSKGYRDGNQPQHF

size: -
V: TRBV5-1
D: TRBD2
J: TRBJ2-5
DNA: TGCGCCAGCAGCCCCGCGGGGGGGCAAGAGACCCAGTACTTC
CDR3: CASSPAGGQETQYF

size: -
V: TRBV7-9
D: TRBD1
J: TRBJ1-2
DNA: TGTGCCAGCAGCTTAGACAGGGGGAATGGCTACACCTTC
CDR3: CASSLDRGNGYTF

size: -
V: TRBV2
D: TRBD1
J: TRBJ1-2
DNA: TGTGCTACAGGGGGCGGAAACTATGGCTACACCTTC
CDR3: CATGGGNYGYTF

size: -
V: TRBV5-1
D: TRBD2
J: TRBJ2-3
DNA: TGCGCCAGCAGCCTGGGACTAGCGGGGGGGCGAGCAGATACGCAGTATTTT
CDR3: CASSLGLAGGRADTQYF

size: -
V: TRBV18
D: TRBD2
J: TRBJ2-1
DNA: TGTGCCAGCTCACCCCTCGCGGGGACTAGCTGGGTCAATGAGCAGTTCTTC
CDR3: CASSPLAGTSWVNEQFF

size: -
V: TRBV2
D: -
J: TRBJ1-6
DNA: TGTGCCAGCAGTGAATCAGGGGTTTCTAACCAAAGATTTTCACCCCTCCACTTT
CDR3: CASSESGVSNQRFSPLHF

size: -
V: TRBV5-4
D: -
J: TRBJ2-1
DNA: TGTGCCAGCAGGGAGGGGGGGGCGCAAAGCAATGAGCAGTTCTTC
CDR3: CASREGGAQSNEQFF

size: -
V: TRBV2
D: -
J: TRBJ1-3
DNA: TGTGCCAGCAGTACCCTGGGAGGGGGGCGCGGTTATGGAAACACCATATATTTT
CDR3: CASSTLGGGRGYGNTIYF